This T cell receptor beta chain came from a study of shared T cell receptors in the human thymus. Method: immunoSEQ multiplex PCR; TCRdb's copy keeps in-frame clones and lacks some. The table includes about 710,000 clones, roughly 86% detected once. The CDR3 contains 15 residues. With 0 bases removed from V and 2 bases from J, the gap between germline ends came to 9 bases. CDR1 is SGHRS and CDR2 is YFSETQ in the germline V gene. These same records also appear under a second study, on human thymus T cells. According to that study: Thymus was obtained from resections taken during corrective heart surgery. A high degree of thymic repertoire overlap among unrelated individuals was reported in related research.

The receptor was isolated from a boy younger than two with a congenital heart defect. J is TRBJ1-3 and V is TRBV5-1, with D unclear. The sequenced sample consisted of thymocytes. The CDR3 here is CASSLERSPGNTIYF. CDR3 bases: TGCGCCAGCAGCTTGGAGCGGTCCCCTGGAAACACCATATATTTT.